Reported below is one T cell receptor beta chain. Its target antigen remains unknown. Base quality data are lacking; no much larger clone is found one base away. TCRbeta CDR3 regions were amplified from genomic DNA using the immunoSEQ Assay, a bias-controlled multiplex PCR. The authors' pipeline ran thus. The number of nucleated cells in each sample was estimated from the amplification of reference gene primers within the assay. Sequence reads were collapsed and filtered to measure the absolute abundance of every unique TCRbeta CDR3 rearrangement. For each sample, productive Simpson clonality was calculated as the square root of Simpson's diversity index over productive rearrangements. Entries here come from immuneACCESS through TCRdb and include only in-frame sequences with V and J called. Some clones fail to appear in such tables; in the studies checked, an unresolved V gene covers under half of the shortfall, and the cause of the remainder is unknown. The V and J calls and clone size were taken over from that table, and D and trimming were inferred from the DNA. The sample data list approximately 210,000 clones, and 70% to 85% of these were observed just once. 3% to 4% of the sample belongs to the ten largest clones.

Unmatched junction bases come to 8, with V trimmed by 1 base and J by 5 bases. Reading from cysteine to phenylalanine, the CDR3 counts 15 amino acids. Of the read, only the CDR3 DNA is kept; its 45 bases are in frame from base 1. The germline V gene gives CDR1 as SGHDT and CDR2 as YYEEEE. Enrolling through a virtual design, the prospective study's participants ranged in age from roughly 18 to 89 years and lived across some 22 United States geographic areas. In the prospective study, cohorts were assigned on the basis of participant-reported clinical history obtained from a screening survey and a study questionnaire. For ImmuneRACE Cohort 3, a participant was defined as recovered based on two consecutive negative NP/OP PCR tests, clearance by a healthcare professional, or resolution of symptoms. In the prospective study, whole blood, serum and a nasopharyngeal or oropharyngeal swab were collected from each participant by mobile phlebotomists. Over a roughly 2-month period, participants in the prospective study had the option of providing additional blood draws and questionnaires. Blood samples from the prospective study were shipped frozen or at room temperature prior to DNA extraction.

The entry originates in a study of blood T cell repertoires in COVID-19 (dated by TCRdb to the early 2020s). A note on the overall study: The collaborator samples originated in the United States, Italy and Spain and spanned the acute and convalescent phases of COVID-19. The material from the prospective study consisted of cDNA or gDNA derived from T cells, B-cell-depleted T cells, or PBMCs. The dataset comprised deeply sampled blood TCRbeta repertoires from subjects exposed to, actively infected with, or recovered from COVID-19. The repertoires were made available in a free public database intended to serve as a resource for research on the immune response to SARS-CoV-2. Samples came from the ongoing ImmuneRACE study (first 160 participants) plus 1,254 subjects from 6 global collaborators. A de-identified subject ID, COVID-19 status, age in years and sex were almost always included in the sample metadata. Where available, HLA class I and class II types were taken from metadata supplied by the sample provider and were not determined by assay-based typing. What the work shows at the level of the full study, not this receptor alone: How much clinical and demographic metadata was included differed by source and by participant, and the metadata was provided uncurated.

The chain couples TRBV5-6 to TRBJ1-1; 7 central nucleotides agree with TRBD1. This receptor was taken from a woman aged 55 to 70 who had recovered from COVID-19. The specimen was PBMCs or T cells enriched from blood (not recorded which). DNA sequence: TGTGCCAGCAGCTTGTTGGCAGGGGGAAGGACTGAAGCTTTCTTT. Its protein reads: CASSLLAGGRTEAFF.